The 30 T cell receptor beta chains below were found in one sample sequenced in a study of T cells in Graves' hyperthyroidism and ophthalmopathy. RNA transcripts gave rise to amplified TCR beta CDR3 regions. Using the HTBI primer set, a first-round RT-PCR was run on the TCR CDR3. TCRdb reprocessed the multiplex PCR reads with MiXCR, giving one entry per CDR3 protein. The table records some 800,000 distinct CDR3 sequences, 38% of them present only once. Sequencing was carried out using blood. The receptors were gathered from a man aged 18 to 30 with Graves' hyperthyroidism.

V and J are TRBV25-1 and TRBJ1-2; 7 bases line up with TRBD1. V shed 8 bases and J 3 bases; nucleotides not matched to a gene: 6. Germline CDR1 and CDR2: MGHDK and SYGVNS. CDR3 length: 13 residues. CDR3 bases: TGTGCCAGCGTGGGGACAGAGGACTATGGCTACACCTTC. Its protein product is CASVGTEDYGYTF.

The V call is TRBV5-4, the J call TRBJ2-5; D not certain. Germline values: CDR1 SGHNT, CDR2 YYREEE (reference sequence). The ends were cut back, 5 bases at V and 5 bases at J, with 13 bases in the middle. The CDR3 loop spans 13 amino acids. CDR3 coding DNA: TGTGCCAGCAGTTTAATTATAGGGGAGACCCAGTACTTC. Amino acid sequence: CASSLIIGETQYF.

The CDR3 sequence is CASSPLGSQETQYF. CDR3 coding DNA: TGTGCCAGCTCACCACTAGGATCCCAAGAGACCCAGTACTTC. The V gene is TRBV6-5, the J gene TRBJ2-5, with D possibly being TRBD2 (5 bases). CDR1 is MNHEY, CDR2 SVGAGI, per germline. The CDR3 consists of 14 residues. V shed 8 bases and J shed 1 base, with 14 bases lying between them.

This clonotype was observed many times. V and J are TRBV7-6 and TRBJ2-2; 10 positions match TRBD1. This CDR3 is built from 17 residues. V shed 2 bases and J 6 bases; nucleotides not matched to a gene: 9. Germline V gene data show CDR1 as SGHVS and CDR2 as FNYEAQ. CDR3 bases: TGTGCCAGCAGCTTATCACCGGGACAGGGGAGGTCCGGGGAGCTGTTTTTT. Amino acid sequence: CASSLSPGQGRSGELFF.

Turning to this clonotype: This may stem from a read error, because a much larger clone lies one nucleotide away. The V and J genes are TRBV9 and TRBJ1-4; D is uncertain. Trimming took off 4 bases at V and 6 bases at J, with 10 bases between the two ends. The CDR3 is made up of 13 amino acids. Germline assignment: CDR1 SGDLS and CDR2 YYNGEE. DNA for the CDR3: TGTGCCAGCAGCAGGCGACGCGATGAAAAACTGTTTTTT. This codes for CASSRRRDEKLFF.

The CDR3 bases are TGCGCCAGCAGCTTGGGGGGACAGGGGGCCTCCTACACCTTC. Translation gives CASSLGGQGASYTF. The V call is TRBV5-1, the J call TRBJ1-2, with TRBD1 matching 12 bases. The CDR3 totals 14 residues. V trimming: 0 bases; J trimming: 10 bases; junction bases outside the gene matches: 4. The germline CDR1 and CDR2 sequences are SGHRS and YFSETQ.

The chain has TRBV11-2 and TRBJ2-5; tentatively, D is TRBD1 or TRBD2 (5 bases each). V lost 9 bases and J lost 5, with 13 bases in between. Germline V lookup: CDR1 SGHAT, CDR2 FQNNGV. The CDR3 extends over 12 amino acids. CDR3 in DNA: TGTGCCAGTGCTCCGGGGCACGAGACCCAGTACTTC. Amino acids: CASAPGHETQYF.

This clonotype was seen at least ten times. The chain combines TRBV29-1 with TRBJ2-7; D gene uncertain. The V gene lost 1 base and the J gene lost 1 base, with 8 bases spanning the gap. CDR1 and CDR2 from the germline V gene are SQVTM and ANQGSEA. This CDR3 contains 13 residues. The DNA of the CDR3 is TGCAGCGTTGAAGTGACGGCTTCCTACGAGCAGTACTTC. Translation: CSVEVTASYEQYF.

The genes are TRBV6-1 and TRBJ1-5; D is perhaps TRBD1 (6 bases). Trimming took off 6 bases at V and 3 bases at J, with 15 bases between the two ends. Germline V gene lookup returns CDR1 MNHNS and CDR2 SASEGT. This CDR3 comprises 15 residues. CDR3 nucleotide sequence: TGTGCCAGCAGAGACCAGAACAGGGTCAATCAGCCCCAGCATTTT. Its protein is CASRDQNRVNQPQHF.

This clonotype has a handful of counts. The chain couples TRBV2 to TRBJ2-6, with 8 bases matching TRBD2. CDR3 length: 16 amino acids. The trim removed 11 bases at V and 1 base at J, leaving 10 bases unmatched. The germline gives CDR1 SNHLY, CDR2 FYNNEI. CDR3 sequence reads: CAARSGGASGANVLTF. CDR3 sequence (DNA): TGTGCCGCGCGAAGCGGGGGAGCTTCTGGGGCCAACGTCCTGACTTTC.

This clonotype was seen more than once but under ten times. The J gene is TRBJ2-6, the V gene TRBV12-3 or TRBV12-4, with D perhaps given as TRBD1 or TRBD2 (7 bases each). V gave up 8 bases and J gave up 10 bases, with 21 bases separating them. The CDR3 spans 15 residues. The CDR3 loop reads CASSWEGTENNVLTF. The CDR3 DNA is TGTGCCAGCTCATGGGAGGGGACAGAGAATAACGTCCTGACTTTC.

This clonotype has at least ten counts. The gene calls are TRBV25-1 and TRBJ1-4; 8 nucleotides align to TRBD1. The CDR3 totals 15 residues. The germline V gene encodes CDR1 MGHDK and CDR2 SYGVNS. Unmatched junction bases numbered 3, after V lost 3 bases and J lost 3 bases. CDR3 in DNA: TGTGCCAGCAGTGATCCGGGACAGGCTAATGAAAAACTGTTTTTT. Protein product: CASSDPGQANEKLFF.

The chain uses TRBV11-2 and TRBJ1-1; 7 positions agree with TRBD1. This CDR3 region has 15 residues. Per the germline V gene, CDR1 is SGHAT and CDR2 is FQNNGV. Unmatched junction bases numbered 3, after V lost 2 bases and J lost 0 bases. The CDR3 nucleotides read TGTGCCAGCAGCTTATGGGGACAGTTGAACACTGAAGCTTTCTTT. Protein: CASSLWGQLNTEAFF.

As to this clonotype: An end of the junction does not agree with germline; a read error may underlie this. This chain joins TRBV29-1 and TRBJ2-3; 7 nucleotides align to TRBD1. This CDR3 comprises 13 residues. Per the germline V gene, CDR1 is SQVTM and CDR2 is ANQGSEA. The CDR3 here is CSGSGGRTDAQYF. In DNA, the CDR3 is TGCAGCGGATCAGGGGGTCGCACAGATGCGCAGTATTTT.

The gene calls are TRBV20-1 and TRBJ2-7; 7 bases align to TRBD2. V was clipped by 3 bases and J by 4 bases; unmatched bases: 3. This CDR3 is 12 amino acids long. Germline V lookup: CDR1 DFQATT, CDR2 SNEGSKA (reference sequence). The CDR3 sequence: CSASVSGYEQYF. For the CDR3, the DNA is TGCAGTGCTAGTGTTAGCGGGTACGAGCAGTACTTC.

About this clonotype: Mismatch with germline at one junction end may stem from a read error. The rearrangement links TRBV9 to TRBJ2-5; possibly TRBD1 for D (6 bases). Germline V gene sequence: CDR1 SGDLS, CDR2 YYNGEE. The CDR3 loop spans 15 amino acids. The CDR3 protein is CAGSVGGGGGETHYF. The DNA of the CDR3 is TGTGCCGGCAGCGTAGGGGGTGGGGGCGGTGAGACCCATTACTTC.

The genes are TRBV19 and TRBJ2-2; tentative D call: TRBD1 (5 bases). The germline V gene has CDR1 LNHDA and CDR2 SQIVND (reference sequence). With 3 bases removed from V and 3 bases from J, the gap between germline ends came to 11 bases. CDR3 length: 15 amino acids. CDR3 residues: CASSMRWGDTGELFF. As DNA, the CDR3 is TGTGCCAGTAGTATGAGGTGGGGCGACACCGGGGAGCTGTTTTTT.

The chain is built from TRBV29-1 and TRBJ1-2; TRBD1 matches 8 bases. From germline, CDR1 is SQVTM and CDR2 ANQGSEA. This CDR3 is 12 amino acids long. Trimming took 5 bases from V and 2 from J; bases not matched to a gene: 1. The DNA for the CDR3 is TGCAGCGTTACAGGGGGAAACTATGGCTACACCTTC. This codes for CSVTGGNYGYTF.

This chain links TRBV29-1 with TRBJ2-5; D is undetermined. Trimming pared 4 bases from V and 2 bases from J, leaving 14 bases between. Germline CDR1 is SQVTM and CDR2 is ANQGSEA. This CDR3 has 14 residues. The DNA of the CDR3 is TGCAGCGTTGCCAGCAGTGTTGCTCAAGAGACCCAGTACTTC. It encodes CSVASSVAQETQYF.

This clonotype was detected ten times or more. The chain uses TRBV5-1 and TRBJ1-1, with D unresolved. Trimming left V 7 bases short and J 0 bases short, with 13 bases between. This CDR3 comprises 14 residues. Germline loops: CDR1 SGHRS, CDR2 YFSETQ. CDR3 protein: CASSLSRMNTEAFF. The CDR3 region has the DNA TGCGCCAGCTCTTTGAGCCGTATGAACACTGAAGCTTTCTTT.

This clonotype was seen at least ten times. The CDR3 spells CASSRTGFVYEQYF. Here the CDR3 DNA reads TGTGCCAGCAGCAGGACAGGGTTTGTCTACGAGCAGTACTTC. This chain connects TRBV25-1 to TRBJ2-7; 8 nucleotides agree with TRBD1. The CDR3 loop spans 14 amino acids. Trimming at V came to 6 bases and at J to 3 bases, leaving 7 bases not matched to a gene. Per the germline V gene, CDR1 is MGHDK and CDR2 is SYGVNS.

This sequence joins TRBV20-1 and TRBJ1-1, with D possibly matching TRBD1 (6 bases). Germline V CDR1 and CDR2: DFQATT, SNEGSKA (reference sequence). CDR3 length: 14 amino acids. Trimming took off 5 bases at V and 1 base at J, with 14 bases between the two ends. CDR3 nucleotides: TGCAGTGCTCCCAGACAGGAGACGAACACTGAAGCTTTCTTT. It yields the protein CSAPRQETNTEAFF.

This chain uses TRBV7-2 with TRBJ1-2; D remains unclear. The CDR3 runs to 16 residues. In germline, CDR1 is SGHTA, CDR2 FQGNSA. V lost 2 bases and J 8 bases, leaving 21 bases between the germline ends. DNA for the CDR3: TGTGCCAGCAGCTTATATAGCGCAGGACGAGAATTAGGCTACACCTTC. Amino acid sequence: CASSLYSAGRELGYTF.

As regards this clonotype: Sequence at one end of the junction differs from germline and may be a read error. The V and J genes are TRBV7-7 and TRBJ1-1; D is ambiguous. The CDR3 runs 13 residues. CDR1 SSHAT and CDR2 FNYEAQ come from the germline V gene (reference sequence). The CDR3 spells CASSSYRYTEAFF. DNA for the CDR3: TGTGCTAGCAGCAGTTACCGATACACTGAAGCTTTCTTT.

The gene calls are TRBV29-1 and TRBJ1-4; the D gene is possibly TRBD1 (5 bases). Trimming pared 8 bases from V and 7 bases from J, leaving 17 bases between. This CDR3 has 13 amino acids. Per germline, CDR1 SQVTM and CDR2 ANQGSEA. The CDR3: CSLERGAVEKLFF. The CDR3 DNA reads TGCAGCTTAGAAAGGGGCGCCGTTGAAAAACTGTTTTTT. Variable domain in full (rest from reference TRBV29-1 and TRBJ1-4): SAVISQKPSRDICQRGTSLTIQCQVDSQVTMMFWYRQQPGQSLTLIATANQGSEATYESGFVIDKFPISRPNLTFSTLTVSNMSPEDSSIYLCSLERGAVEKLFFGSGTQLSVL.

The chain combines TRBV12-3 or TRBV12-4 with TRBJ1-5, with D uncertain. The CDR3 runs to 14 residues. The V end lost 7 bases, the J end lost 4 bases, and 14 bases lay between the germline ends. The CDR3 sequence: CASTLFHRNQPQHF. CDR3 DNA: TGTGCCAGCACCCTTTTCCACAGAAATCAGCCCCAGCATTTT.

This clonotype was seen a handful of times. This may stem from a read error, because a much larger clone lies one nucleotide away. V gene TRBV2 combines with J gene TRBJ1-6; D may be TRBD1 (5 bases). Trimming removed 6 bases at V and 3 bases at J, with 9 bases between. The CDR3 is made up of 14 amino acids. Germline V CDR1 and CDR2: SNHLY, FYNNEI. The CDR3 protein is CASSGAGYNSPLHF. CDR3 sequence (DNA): TGTGCCAGCAGCGGGGCAGGCTATAATTCACCCCTCCACTTT.

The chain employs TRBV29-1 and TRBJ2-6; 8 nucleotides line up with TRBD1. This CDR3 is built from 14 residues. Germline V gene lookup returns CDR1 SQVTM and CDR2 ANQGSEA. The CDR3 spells CRPKTGAGANVLTF. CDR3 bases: TGCAGGCCTAAGACAGGGGCTGGGGCCAACGTCCTGACTTTC. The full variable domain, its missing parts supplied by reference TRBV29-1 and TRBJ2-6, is SAVISQKPSRDICQRGTSLTIQCQVDSQVTMMFWYRQQPGQSLTLIATANQGSEATYESGFVIDKFPISRPNLTFSTLTVSNMSPEDSSIYLCRPKTGAGANVLTFGAGSRLTVL.

The CDR3 loop reads CASSQTSRGENTEAFF. CDR3 DNA: TGTGCCAGCAGCCAAACTTCCCGGGGGGAGAACACTGAAGCTTTCTTT. The chain employs TRBV4-2 and TRBJ1-1; possible D gene TRBD1, 5 bases. Trimming cost V 2 bases and J 1 base, with 14 bases left between them. Germline-derived CDR1 and CDR2 are LGHNA and YNFKEQ. This CDR3 contains 16 residues.

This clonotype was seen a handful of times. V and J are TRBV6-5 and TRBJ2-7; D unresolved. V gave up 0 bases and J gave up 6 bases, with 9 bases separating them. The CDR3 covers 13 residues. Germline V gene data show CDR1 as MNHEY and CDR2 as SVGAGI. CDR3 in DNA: TGTGCCAGCAGTTACTCGGGTGGGCTCGAGCAGTACTTC. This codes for CASSYSGGLEQYF.